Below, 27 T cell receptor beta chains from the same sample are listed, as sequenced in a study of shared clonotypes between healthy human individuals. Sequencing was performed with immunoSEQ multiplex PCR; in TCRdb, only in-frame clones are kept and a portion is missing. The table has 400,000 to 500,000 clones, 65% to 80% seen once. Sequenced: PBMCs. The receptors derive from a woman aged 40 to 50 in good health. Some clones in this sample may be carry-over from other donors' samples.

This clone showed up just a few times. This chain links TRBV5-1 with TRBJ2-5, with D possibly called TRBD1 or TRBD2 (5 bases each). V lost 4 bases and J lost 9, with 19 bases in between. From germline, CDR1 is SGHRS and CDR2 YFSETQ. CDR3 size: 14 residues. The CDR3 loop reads CASSPGPGEGAQYF. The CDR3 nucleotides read TGCGCCAGCAGCCCGGGCCCCGGGGAAGGGGCCCAGTACTTC. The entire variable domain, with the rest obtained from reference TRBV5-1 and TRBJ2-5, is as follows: KAGVTQTPRYLIKTRGQQVTLSCSPISGHRSVSWYQQTPGQGLQFLFEYFSETQRNKGNFPGRFSGRQFSNSRSEMNVSTLELGDSALYLCASSPGPGEGAQYFGPGTRLLVL.

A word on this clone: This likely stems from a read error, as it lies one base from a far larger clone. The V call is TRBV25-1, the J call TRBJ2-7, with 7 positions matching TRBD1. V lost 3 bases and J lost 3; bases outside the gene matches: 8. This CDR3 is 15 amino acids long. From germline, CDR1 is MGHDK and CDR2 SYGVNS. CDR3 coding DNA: TGTGCCAGCAGTGAGTTCGGGGCAGGGGGCTACGAGCAGTACTTC. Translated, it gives CASSEFGAGGYEQYF.

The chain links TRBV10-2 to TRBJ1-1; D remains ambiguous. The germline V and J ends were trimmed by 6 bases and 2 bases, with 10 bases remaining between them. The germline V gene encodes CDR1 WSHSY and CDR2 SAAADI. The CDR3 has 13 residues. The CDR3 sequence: CASRARENTEAFF. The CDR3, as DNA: TGCGCCAGCAGAGCCCGGGAAAACACTGAAGCTTTCTTT.

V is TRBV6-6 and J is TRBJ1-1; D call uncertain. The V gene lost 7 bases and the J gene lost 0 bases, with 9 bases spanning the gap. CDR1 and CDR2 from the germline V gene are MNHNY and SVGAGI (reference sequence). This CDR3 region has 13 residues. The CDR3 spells CASTRGMNTEAFF. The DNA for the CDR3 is TGTGCCAGCACTCGGGGAATGAACACTGAAGCTTTCTTT.

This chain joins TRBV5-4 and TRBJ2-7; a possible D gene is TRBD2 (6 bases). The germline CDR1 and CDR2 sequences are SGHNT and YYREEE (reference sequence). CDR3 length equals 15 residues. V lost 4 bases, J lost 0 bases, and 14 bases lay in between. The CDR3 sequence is CASSRDFGASYEQYF. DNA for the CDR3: TGTGCCAGCAGCAGGGACTTCGGGGCCTCCTACGAGCAGTACTTC.

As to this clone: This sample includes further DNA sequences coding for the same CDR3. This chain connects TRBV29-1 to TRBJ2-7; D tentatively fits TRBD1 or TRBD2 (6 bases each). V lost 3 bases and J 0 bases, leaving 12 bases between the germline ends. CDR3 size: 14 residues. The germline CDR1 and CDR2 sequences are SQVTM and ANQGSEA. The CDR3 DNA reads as TGCAGCGTTGAGGGGGGCCCAAGCTCCTACGAGCAGTACTTC. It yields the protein CSVEGGPSSYEQYF.

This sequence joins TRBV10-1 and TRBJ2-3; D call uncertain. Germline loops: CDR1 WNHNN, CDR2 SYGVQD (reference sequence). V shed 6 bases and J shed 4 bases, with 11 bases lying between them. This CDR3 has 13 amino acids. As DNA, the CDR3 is TGCGCCAGCAGCAATTCTATGGCAGATACGCAGTATTTT. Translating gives CASSNSMADTQYF.

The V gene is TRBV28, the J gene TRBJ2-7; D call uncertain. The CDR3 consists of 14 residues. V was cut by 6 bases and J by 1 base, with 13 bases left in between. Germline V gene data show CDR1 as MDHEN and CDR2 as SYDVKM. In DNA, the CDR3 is TGTGCCAGCAGACCGGGCCTACCTTCCTACGAGCAGTACTTC. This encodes CASRPGLPSYEQYF. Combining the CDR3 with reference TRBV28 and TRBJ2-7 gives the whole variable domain DVKVTQSSRYLVKRTGEKVFLECVQDMDHENMFWYRQDPGLGLRLIYFSYDVKMKEKGDIPEGYSVSREKKERFSLILESASTNQTSMYLCASRPGLPSYEQYFGPGTRLTVT.

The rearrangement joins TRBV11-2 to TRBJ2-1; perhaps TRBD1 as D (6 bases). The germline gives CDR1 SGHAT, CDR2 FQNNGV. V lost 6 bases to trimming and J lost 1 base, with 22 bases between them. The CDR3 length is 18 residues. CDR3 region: CASRGSEAGARSYNEQFF. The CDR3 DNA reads TGTGCCAGCAGAGGTTCGGAGGCAGGGGCTAGGTCCTACAATGAGCAGTTCTTC.

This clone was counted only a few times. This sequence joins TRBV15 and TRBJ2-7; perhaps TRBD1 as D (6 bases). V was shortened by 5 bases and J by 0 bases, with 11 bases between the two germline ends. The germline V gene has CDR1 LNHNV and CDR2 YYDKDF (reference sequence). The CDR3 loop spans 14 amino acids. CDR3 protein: CATSRTASSYEQYF. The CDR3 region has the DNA TGTGCCACCAGCCGGACAGCAAGCTCCTACGAGCAGTACTTC.

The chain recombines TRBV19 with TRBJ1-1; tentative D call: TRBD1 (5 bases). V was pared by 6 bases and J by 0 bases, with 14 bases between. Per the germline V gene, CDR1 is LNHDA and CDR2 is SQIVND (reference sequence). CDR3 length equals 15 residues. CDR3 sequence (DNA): TGTGCCAGTAGGGGGACGCAGAACATGAACACTGAAGCTTTCTTT. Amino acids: CASRGTQNMNTEAFF. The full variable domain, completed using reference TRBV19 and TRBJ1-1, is DGGITQSPKYLFRKEGQNVTLSCEQNLNHDAMYWYRQDPGQGLRLIYYSQIVNDFQKGDIAEGYSVSREKKESFPLTVTSAQKNPTAFYLCASRGTQNMNTEAFFGQGTRLTVV.

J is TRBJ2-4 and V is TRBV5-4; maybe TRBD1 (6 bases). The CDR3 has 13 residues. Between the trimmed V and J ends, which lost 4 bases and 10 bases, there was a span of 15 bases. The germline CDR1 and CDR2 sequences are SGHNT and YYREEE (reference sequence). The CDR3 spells CASSPGQREIQYF. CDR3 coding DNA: TGTGCCAGCAGCCCGGGACAAAGAGAGATTCAGTACTTC. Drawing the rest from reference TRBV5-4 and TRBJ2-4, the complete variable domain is ETGVTQSPTHLIKTRGQQVTLRCSSQSGHNTVSWYQQALGQGPQFIFQYYREEENGRGNFPPRFSGLQFPNYSSELNVNALELDDSALYLCASSPGQREIQYFGAGTRLSVL.

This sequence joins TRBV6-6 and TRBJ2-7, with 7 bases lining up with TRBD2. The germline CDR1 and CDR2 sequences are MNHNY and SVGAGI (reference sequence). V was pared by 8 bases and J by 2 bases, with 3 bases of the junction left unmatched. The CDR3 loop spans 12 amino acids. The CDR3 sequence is CASGREAYEQYF. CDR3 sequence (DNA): TGTGCCAGCGGGAGGGAAGCCTACGAGCAGTACTTC.

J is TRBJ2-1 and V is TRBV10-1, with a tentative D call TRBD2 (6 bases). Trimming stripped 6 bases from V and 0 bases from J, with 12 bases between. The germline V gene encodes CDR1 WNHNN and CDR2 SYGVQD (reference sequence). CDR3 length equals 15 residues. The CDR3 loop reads CASSYGGSSYNEQFF. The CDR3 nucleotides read TGCGCCAGCAGCTACGGGGGAAGCTCCTACAATGAGCAGTTCTTC.

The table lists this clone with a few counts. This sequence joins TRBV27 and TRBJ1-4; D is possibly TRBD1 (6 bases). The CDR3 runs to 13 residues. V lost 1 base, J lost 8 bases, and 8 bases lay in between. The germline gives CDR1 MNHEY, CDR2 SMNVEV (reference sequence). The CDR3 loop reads CASSLLGGEKLFF. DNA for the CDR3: TGTGCCAGCAGTTTATTAGGGGGAGAAAAACTGTTTTTT.

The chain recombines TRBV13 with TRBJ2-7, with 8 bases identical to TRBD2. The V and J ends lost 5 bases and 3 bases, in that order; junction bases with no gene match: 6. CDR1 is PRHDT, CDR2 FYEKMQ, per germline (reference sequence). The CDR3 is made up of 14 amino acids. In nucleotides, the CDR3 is TGTGCCAGCAGCCCCCGGGGGGGGGTCTACGAGCAGTACTTC. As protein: CASSPRGGVYEQYF.

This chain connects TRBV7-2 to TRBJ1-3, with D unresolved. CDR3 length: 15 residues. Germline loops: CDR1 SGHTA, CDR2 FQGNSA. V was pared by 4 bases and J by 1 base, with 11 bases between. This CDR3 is CASSSEGGSGNTIYF. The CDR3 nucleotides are TGTGCCAGCAGCTCCGAGGGTGGATCTGGAAACACCATATATTTT. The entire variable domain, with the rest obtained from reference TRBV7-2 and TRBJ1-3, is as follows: GAGVSQSPSNKVTEKGKDVELRCDPISGHTALYWYRQSLGQGLEFLIYFQGNSAPDKSGLPSDRFSAERTGGSVSTLTIQRTQQEDSAVYLCASSSEGGSGNTIYFGEGSWLTVV.

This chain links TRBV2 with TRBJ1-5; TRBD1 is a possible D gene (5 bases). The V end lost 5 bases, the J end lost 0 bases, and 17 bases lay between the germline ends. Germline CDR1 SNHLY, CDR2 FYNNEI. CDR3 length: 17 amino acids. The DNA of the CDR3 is TGTGCCAGCAGTTTAACGGGCGGGGACTATAGCAATCAGCCCCAGCATTTT. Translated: CASSLTGGDYSNQPQHF. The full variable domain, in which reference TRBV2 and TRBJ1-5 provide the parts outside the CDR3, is EPEVTQTPSHQVTQMGQEVILRCVPISNHLYFYWYRQILGQKVEFLVSFYNNEISEKSEIFDDQFSVERPDGSNFTLKIRSTKLEDSAMYFCASSLTGGDYSNQPQHFGDGTRLSIL.

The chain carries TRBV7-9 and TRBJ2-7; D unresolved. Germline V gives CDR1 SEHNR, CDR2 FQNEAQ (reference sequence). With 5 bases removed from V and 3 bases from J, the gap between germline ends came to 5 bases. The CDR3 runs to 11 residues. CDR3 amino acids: CASSENYEQYF. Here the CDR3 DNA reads TGTGCCAGCAGCGAGAACTACGAGCAGTACTTC.

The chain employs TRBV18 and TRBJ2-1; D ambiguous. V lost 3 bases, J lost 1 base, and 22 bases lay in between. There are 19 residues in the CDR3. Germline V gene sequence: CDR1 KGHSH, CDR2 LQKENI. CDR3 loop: CASSPRAFFQPESYNEQFF. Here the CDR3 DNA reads TGTGCCAGCTCACCCCGGGCCTTCTTCCAGCCCGAGTCCTACAATGAGCAGTTCTTC.

CDR3 sequence: CASSLAQTDGGAFF. The CDR3 DNA follows: TGTGCCAGCAGCTTGGCCCAGACAGACGGGGGGGCTTTCTTT. The chain has TRBV5-4 and TRBJ1-1; a weak D match, TRBD1 (5 bases). Trimming cost V 0 bases and J 11 bases, with 17 bases left between them. The length of the CDR3 is 14 residues. Germline lookup yields CDR1 SGHNT and CDR2 YYREEE (reference sequence).

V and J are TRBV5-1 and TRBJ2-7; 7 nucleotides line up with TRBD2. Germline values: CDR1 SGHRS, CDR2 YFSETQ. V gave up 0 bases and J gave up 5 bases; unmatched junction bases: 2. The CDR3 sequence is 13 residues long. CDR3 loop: CASSLGDYDEQYF. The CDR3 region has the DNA TGCGCCAGCAGCTTGGGGGACTATGACGAGCAGTACTTC.

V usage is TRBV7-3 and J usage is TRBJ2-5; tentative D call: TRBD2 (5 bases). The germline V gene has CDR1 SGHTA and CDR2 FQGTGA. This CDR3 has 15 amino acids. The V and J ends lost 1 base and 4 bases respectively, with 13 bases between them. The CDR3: CASSLRGSVRETQYF. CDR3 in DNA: TGTGCCAGCAGCTTAAGGGGTAGCGTTAGAGAGACCCAGTACTTC.

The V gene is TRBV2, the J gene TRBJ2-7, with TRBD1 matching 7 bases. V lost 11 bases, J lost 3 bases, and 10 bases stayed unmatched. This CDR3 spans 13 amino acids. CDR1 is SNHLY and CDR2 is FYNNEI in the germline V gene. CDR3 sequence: CASYRGAGYEQYF. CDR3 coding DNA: TGTGCCTCATACAGGGGTGCGGGCTACGAGCAGTACTTC. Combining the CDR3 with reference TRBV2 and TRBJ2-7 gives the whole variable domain EPEVTQTPSHQVTQMGQEVILRCVPISNHLYFYWYRQILGQKVEFLVSFYNNEISEKSEIFDDQFSVERPDGSNFTLKIRSTKLEDSAMYFCASYRGAGYEQYFGPGTRLTVT.

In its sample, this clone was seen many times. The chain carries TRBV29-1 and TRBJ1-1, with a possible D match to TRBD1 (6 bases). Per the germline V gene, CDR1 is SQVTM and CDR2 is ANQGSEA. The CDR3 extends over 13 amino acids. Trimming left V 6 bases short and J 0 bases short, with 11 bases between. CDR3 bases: TGCAGCGTCGGGACACTTCTGAACACTGAAGCTTTCTTT. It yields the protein CSVGTLLNTEAFF.

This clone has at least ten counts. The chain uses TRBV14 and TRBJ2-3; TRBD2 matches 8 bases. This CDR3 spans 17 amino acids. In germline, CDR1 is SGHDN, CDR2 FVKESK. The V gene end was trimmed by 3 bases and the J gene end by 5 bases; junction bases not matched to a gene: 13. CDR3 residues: CASSHRPTSGRGDTQYF. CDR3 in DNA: TGTGCCAGCAGCCACCGCCCTACCAGCGGGAGAGGAGATACGCAGTATTTT. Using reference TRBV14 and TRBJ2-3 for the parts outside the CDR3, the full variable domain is EAGVTQFPSHSVIEKGQTVTLRCDPISGHDNLYWYRRVMGKEIKFLLHFVKESKQDESGMPNNRFLAERTGGTYSTLKVQPAELEDSGVYFCASSHRPTSGRGDTQYFGPGTRLTVL.

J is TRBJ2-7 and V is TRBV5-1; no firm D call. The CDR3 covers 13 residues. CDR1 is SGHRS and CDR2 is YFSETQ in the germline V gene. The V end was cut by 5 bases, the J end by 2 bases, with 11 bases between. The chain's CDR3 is CASSSDGPYEQYF. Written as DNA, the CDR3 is TGCGCCAGCAGTTCAGACGGCCCCTACGAGCAGTACTTC.